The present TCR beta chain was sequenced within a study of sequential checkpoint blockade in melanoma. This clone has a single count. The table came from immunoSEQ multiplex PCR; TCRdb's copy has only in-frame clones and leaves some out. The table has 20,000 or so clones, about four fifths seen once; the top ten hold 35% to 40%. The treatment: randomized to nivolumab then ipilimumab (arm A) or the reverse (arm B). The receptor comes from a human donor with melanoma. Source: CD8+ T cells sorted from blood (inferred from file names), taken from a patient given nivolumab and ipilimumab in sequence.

The CDR3 coding sequence is TGCAGCGTGGAGACGGGACAATCCTACGAGCAGTACTTC. Translated: CSVETGQSYEQYF. The chain has TRBV29-1 and TRBJ2-5; tentative D call: TRBD1 (6 bases). TRBJ2-7 matches the DNA end more closely, so the J call is doubtful. The CDR3 is made up of 13 amino acids. Germline CDR1 is SQVTM and CDR2 is ANQGSEA.